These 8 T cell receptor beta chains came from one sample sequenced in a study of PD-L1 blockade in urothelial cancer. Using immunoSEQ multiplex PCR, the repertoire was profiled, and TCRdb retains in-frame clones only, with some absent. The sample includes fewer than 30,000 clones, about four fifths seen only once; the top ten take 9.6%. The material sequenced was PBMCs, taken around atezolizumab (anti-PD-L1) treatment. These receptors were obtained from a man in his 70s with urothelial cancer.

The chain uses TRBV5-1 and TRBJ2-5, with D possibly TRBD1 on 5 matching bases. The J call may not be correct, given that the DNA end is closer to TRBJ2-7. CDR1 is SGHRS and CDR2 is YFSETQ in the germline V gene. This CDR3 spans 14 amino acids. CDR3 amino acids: CASSKQVNGYEQYF. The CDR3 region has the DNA TGCGCCAGCAGCAAACAGGTGAATGGCTACGAGCAGTACTTC.

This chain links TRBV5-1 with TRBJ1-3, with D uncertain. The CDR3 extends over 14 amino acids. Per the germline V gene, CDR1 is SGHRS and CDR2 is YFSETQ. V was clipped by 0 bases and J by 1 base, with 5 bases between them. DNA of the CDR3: TGCGCCAGCAGCTTGGACGGTTCTGGAAACACCATATATTTT. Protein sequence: CASSLDGSGNTIYF. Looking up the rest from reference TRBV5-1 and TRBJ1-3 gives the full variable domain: KAGVTQTPRYLIKTRGQQVTLSCSPISGHRSVSWYQQTPGQGLQFLFEYFSETQRNKGNFPGRFSGRQFSNSRSEMNVSTLELGDSALYLCASSLDGSGNTIYFGEGSWLTVV.

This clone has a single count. The CDR3 loop is CASSFWAAGANVLTF. The CDR3 nucleotides read TGTGCCAGCAGCTTTTGGGCAGCTGGGGCCAACGTCCTGACTTTC. The chain is built from TRBV11-2 and TRBJ2-6; D gene ambiguous. The CDR3 consists of 15 residues. Germline values: CDR1 SGHAT, CDR2 FQNNGV. V shed 3 bases and J shed 2 bases, with 8 bases lying between them.

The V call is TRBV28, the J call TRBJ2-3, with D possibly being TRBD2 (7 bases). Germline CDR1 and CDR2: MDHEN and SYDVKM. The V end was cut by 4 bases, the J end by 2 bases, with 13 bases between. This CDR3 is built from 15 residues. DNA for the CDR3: TGTGCCAGCAGTTCGAAGCGGGACAACACAGATACGCAGTATTTT. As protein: CASSSKRDNTDTQYF.

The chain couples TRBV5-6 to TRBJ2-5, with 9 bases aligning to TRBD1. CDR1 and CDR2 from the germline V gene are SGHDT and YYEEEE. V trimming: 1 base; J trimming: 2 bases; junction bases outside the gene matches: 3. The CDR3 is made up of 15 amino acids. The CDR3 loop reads CASSLIGTGQETQYF. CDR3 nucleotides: TGTGCCAGCAGCTTGATTGGGACAGGGCAAGAGACCCAGTACTTC.

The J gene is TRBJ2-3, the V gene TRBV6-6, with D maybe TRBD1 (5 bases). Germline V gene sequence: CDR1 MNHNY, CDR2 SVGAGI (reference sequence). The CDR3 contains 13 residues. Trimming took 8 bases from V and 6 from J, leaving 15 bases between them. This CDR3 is CASGIGPGDTQYF. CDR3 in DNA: TGTGCCAGCGGGATCGGGCCAGGGGATACGCAGTATTTT.

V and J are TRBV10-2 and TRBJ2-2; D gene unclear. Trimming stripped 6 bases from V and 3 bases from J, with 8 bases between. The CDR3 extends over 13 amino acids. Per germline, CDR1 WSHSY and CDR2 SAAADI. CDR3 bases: TGCGCCAGCAGACTAATCTACACCGGGGAGCTGTTTTTT. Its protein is CASRLIYTGELFF.

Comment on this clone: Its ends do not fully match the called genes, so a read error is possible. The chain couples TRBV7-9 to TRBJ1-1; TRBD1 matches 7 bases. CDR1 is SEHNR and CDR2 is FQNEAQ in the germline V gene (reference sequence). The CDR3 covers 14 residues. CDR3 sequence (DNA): TGTGCCAGCAGCTTCGGACAGGTGAATACTGAAGCTTTCTTT. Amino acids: CASSFGQVNTEAFF.